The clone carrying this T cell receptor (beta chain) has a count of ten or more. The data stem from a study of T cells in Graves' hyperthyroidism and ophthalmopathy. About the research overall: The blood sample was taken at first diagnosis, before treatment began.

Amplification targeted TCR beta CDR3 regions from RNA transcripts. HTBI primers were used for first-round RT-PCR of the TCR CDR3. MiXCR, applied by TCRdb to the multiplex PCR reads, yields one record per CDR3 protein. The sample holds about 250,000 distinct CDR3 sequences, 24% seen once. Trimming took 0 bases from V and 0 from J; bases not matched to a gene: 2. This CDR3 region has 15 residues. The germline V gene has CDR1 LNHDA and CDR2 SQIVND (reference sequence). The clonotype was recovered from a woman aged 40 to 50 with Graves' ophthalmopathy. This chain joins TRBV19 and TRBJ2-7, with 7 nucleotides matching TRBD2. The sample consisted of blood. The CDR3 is CASSIEGGSSYEQYF. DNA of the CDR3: TGTGCCAGTAGTATAGAAGGCGGGAGCTCCTACGAGCAGTACTTC.